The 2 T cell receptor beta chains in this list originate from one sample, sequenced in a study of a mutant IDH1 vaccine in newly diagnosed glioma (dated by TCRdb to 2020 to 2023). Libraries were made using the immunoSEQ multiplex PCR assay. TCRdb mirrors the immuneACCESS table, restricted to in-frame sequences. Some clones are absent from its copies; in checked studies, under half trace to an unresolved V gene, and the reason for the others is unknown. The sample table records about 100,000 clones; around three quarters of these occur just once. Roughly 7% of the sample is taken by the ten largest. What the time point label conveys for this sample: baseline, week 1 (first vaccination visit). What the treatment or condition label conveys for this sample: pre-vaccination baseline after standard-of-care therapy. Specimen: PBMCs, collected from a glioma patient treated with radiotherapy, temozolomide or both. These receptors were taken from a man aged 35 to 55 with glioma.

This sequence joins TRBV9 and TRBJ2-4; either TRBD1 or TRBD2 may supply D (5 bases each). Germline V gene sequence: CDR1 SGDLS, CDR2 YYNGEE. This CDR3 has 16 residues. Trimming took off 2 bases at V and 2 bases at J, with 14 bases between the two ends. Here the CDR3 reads CASSVEGWGTKNIQYF. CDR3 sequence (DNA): TGTGCCAGCAGCGTGGAAGGTTGGGGGACCAAAAACATTCAGTACTTC.

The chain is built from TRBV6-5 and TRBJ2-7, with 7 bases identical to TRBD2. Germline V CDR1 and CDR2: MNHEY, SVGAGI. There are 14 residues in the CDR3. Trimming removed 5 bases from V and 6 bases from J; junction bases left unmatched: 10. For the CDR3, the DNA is TGTGCCAGCAGTAAACCGGGAGGAGAGTTCGAGCAGTACTTC. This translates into CASSKPGGEFEQYF.